This T cell receptor beta chain was captured by sequencing in a study of blood T cells in healthy people across ages (dated by TCRdb to about 2015). Notes on the research overall: In model experiments, template switching captured about one uniquely barcoded TCR beta cDNA molecule for every two T cells. To track age-related changes in TCR beta repertoire diversity, the study relied on deep sequencing normalized with unique cDNA molecular identifiers. The donors were divided into four age groups: young (average approximately 17 years), middle-aged (approximately 42), aged (62) and long-lived (roughly 88). To avoid experimental bias, donors of different ages were distributed randomly across sequencing lanes. The study analyzed two additional independent replicas of 1 million unique cDNA reads from the same blood draw for two donors, one aged 18 to 30 and one aged 80 or older.

Receptor libraries were prepared by 5' RACE. Sequenced using an Illumina HiSeq 2500. The second PCR ran for roughly 7 to 11 cycles and used a J-beta primer mix along with a sample-barcoded 5' primer. A unique molecular identifier was introduced onto each TCR beta cDNA molecule by a template-switch 5' adaptor carrying 12 random nucleotides. Each sample yielded at least 3 million CDR3-containing paired-end reads. First-strand cDNA was synthesized from all RNA with the Mint cDNA synthesis kit, primed by a TRBC-specific oligonucleotide. All cDNA was treated with uracil-DNA glycosylase and then went through a first 18-cycle PCR with the universal primers M1SS and BC2_uni_R. As for the original processing: For normalization, 1 million high-quality reads, each with a distinct molecular identifier, were randomly selected from each sample. Instead of being binned into consensus sequences, reads that shared molecular identifiers were thrown out. MiTCR, set to a Q25 quality threshold and the strictest error-elimination algorithm, was used for CDR3 identification, clonotype clustering and error correction. Lower-bound total TCR beta diversity was estimated with a nonparametric unseen species model using Euler transformation. Starting from the raw public reads, TCRdb applied fastp trimming at Q25, assembled clones with MiXCR and retained in-frame beta chains. Merged by CDR3 protein, the rows form single entries marked with the most common genes and DNA. TCRdb's processing, not the study's, gives the V and J calls here. In this sample the table shows more than 700,000 distinct CDR3 sequences, around half of which occur a single time. 40% to 50% of the sample is taken by the ten largest.

Study-wide conclusions, independent of this receptor: As age increased, observed TCR beta diversity per million T cells dropped in a roughly linear way, and a significant reduction was already evident by age around 41. Since profiling was done on bulk unsorted PBMCs, naive and antigen-experienced compartments could not be conclusively compared. The percentage of naive T cells measured by flow cytometry correlated strongly with observed TCR beta diversity. The CMV infection status of donors was not known, potentially confounding age-related changes in expanded clonotypes. Estimates of total diversity from one million sequenced T cells were regarded as lower bounds and underestimates. Compared with the aged group, the long-lived group had more naive CD4+ T cells, fewer expanded clones and increased TCR diversity, a pattern suggesting age selection.

The CDR3 starts with the cysteine, ends with the phenylalanine, and has 13 residues. Solely the CDR3 DNA is kept, with 39 bases framed from the first base. The junction carries 13 bases between V and J, which are trimmed by 4 bases and 8 bases respectively. CDR1 and CDR2, looked up from the germline V gene, are SGHRS and YFSETQ. As to this clonotype: Which antigen it targets is not known. No base quality values were provided; no much bigger clone lies one nucleotide off.

Donors were 30 to 45 systemically healthy Caucasian individuals from Russia aged roughly 6 to 90 years. Each donor gave ten milliliters of peripheral blood, drawn into EDTA-treated Vacutainer tubes. PBMCs were isolated by Ficoll-Paque density-gradient centrifugation, with at least 6 million obtained per sample. Trizol reagent was used to extract total RNA from the PBMCs, yielding at least 6 micrograms per sample. For every donor, flow cytometry on a PBMC aliquot measured the percentage of naive CD45RAhigh/CD27high T cells. The sequenced sample was blood. The sequence derives from a man aged 80 or over in good health. The V gene is TRBV5-1 and the J gene is TRBJ2-1, with no confident D gene call. The CDR3 region reads CASSPPRLHEQFF. The sequenced DNA is TGCGCCAGCAGCCCTCCCCGGCTCCATGAGCAGTTCTTC.